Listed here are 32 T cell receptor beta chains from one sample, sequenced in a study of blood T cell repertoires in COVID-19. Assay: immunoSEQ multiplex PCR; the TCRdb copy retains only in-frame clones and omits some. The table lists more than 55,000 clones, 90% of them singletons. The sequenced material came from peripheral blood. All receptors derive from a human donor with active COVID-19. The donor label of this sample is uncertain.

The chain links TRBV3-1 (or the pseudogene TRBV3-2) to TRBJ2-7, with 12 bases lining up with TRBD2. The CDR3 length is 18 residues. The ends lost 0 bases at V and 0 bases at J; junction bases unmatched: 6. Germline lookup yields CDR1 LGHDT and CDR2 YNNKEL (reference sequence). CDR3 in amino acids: CASSQDPSGRDSSYEQYF. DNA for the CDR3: TGTGCCAGCAGCCAAGATCCTAGCGGGAGGGATAGCTCCTACGAGCAGTACTTC.

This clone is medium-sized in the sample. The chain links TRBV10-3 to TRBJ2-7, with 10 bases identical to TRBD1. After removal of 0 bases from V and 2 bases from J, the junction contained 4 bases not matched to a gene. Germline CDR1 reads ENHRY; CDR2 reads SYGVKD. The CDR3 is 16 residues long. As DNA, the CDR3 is TGTGCCATCAGTGAGTCAGGGACAGGGGCCCCCTACGAGCAGTACTTC. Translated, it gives CAISESGTGAPYEQYF.

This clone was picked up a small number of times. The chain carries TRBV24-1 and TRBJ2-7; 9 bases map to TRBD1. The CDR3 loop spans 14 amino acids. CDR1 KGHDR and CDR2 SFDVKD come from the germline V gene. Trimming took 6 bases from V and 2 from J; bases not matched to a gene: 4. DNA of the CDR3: TGTGCCACCAGTCGGACAGGGGAAGCCTACGAGCAGTACTTC. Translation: CATSRTGEAYEQYF.

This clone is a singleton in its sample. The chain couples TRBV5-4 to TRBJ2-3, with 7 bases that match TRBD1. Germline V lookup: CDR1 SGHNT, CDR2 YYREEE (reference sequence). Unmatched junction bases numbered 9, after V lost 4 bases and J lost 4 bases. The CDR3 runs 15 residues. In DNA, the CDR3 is TGTGCCAGCAGCCCAGGACAGGAGAGGTCAGATACGCAGTATTTT. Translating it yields CASSPGQERSDTQYF. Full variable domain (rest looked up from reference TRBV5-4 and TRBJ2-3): ETGVTQSPTHLIKTRGQQVTLRCSSQSGHNTVSWYQQALGQGPQFIFQYYREEENGRGNFPPRFSGLQFPNYSSELNVNALELDDSALYLCASSPGQERSDTQYFGPGTRLTVL.

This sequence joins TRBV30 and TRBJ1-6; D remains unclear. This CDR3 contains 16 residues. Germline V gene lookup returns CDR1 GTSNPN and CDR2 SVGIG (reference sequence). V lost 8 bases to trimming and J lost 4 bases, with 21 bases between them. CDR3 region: CARSAAEPLYNSPLHF. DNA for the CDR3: TGTGCCCGATCAGCGGCCGAACCTCTTTATAATTCACCCCTCCACTTT.

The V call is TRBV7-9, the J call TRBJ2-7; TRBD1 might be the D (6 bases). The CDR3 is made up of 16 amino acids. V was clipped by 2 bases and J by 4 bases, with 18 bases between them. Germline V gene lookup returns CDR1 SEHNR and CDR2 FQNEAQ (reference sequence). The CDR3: CASSLLILGAKYEQYF. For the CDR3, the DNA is TGTGCCAGCAGCTTACTAATCCTGGGGGCGAAGTACGAGCAGTACTTC.

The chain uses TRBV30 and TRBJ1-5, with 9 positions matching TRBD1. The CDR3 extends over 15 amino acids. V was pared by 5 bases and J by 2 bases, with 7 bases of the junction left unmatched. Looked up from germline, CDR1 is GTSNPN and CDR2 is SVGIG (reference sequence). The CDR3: CAWRLTGGGNQPQHF. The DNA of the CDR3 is TGTGCCTGGCGCCTTACAGGGGGCGGCAATCAGCCCCAGCATTTT.

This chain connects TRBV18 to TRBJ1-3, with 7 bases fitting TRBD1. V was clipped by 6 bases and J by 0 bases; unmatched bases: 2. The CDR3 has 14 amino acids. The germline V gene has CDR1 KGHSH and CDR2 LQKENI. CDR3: CASSGQSSGNTIYF. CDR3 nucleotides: TGTGCCAGCTCGGGACAGAGCTCTGGAAACACCATATATTTT.

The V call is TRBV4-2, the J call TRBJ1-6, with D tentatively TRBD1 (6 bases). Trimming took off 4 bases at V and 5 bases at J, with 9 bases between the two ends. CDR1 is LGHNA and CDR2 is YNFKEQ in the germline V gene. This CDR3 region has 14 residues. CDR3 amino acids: CASSPDRNNSPLHF. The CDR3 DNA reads TGTGCCAGCAGCCCAGACAGGAATAATTCACCCCTCCACTTT.

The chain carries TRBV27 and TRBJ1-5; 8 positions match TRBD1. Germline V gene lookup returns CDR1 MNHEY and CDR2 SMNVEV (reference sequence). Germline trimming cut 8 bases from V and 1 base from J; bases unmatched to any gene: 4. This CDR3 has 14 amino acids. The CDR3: CASADRGSNQPQHF. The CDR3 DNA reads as TGTGCCAGCGCCGACAGGGGAAGCAATCAGCCCCAGCATTTT.

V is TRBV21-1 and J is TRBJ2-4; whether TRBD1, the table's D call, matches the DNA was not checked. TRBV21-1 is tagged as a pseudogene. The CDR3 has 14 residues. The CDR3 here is CASSIRTGKNIQYF. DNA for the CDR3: TGTGCCAGCAGCATCAGGACAGGGAAAAACATTCAGTACTTC.

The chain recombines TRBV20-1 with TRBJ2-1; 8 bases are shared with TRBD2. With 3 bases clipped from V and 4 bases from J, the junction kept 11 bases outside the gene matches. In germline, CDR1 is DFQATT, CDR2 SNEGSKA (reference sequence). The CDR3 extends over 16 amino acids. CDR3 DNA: TGCAGTGCTAGTGGCGGGGGGCCGGTTGGGTACAATGAGCAGTTCTTC. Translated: CSASGGGPVGYNEQFF.

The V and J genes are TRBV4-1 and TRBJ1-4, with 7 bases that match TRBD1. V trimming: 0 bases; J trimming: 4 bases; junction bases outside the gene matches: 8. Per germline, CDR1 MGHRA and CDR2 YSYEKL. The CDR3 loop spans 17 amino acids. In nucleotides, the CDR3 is TGCGCCAGCAGCCAAGATCCGGGACAGAACTTTAATGAAAAACTGTTTTTT. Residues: CASSQDPGQNFNEKLFF.

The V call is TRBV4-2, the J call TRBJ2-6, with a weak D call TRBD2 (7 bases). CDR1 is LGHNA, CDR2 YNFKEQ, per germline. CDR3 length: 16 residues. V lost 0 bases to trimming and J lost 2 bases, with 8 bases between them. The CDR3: CASSQEGGPGANVLTF. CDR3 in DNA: TGTGCCAGCAGCCAAGAGGGGGGGCCTGGGGCCAACGTCCTGACTTTC.

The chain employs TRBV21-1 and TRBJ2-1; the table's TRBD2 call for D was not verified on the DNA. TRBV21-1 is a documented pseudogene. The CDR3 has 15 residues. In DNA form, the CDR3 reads TGTGCCAGCAGCTCGCGACTAGTGTCCTACAATGAGCAGTTCTTC. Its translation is CASSSRLVSYNEQFF.

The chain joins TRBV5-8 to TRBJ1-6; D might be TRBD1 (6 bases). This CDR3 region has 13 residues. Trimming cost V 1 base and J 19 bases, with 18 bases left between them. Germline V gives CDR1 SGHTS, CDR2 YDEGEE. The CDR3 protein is CASSLSYRDPFHF. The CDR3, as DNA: TGTGCCAGCAGCTTGAGTTACAGGGACCCTTTTCACTTT.

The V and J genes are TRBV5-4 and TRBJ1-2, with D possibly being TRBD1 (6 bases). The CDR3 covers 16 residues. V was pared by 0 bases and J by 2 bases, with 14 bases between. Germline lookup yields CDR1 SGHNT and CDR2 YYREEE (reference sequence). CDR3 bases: TGTGCCAGCAGCTTGGACCCGGCACAGGGAAACTATGGCTACACCTTC. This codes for CASSLDPAQGNYGYTF.

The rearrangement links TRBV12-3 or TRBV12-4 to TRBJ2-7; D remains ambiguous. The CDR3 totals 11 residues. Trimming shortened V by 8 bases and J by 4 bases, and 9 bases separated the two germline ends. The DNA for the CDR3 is TGTGCCAGCGGCTCCCCGTACGAGCAGTACTTC. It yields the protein CASGSPYEQYF.

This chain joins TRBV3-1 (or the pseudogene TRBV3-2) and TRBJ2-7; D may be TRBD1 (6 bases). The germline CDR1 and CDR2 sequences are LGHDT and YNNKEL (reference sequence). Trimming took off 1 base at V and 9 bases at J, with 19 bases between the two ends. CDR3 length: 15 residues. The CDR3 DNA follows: TGTGCCAGCAGCCAAGGATCCGGGACACATCTAGGGCAGTACTTC. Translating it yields CASSQGSGTHLGQYF.

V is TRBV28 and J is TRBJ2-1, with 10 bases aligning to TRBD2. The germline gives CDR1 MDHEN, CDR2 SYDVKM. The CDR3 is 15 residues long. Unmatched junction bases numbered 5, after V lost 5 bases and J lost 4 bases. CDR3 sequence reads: CASSPWTSGYNEQFF. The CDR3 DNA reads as TGTGCCAGCAGTCCCTGGACTAGCGGATACAATGAGCAGTTCTTC.

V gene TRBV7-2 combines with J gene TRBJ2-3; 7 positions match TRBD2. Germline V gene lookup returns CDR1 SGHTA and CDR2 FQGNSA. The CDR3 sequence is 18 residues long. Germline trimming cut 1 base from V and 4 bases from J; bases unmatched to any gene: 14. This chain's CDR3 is CASSLVETGGRSPDTQYF. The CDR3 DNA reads TGTGCCAGCAGCTTAGTGGAGACGGGCGGGAGATCCCCAGATACGCAGTATTTT.

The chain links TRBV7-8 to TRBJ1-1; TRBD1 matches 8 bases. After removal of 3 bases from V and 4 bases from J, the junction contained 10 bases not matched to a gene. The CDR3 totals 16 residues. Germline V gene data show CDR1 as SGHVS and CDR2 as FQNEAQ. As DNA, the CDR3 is TGTGCCAGCAGCTTTACCCCTACAGGGGGTGTCACTGAAGCTTTCTTT. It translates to CASSFTPTGGVTEAFF. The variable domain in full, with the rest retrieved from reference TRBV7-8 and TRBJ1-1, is GAGVSQSPRYKVAKRGQDVALRCDPISGHVSLFWYQQALGQGPEFLTYFQNEAQLDKSGLPSDRFFAERPEGSVSTLKIQRTQQEDSAVYLCASSFTPTGGVTEAFFGQGTRLTVV.

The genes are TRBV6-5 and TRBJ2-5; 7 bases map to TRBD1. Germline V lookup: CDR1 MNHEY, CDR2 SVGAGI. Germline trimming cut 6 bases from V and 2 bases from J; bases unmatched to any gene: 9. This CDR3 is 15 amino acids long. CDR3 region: CASSRQGRMQETQYF. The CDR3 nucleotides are TGTGCCAGCAGCAGACAGGGACGTATGCAAGAGACCCAGTACTTC.

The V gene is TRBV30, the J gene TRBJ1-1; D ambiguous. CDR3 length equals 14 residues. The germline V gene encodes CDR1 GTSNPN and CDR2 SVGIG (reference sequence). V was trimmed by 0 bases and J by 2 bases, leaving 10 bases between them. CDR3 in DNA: TGTGCCTGGAGTGTATTCAGAATAAACACTGAAGCTTTCTTT. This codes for CAWSVFRINTEAFF.

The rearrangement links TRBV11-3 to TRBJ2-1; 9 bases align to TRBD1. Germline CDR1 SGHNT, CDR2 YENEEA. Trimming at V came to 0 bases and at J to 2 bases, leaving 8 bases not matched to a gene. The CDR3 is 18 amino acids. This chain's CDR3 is CASSLDSTGTGTYNEQFF. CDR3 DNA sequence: TGTGCCAGCAGCTTAGATTCGACCGGGACAGGGACCTACAATGAGCAGTTCTTC.

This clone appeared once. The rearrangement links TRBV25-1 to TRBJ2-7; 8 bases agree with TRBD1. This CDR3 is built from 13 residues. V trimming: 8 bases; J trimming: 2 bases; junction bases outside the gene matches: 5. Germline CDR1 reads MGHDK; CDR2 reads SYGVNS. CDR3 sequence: CASGQGLPYEQYF. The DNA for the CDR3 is TGTGCCAGCGGACAGGGCCTACCCTACGAGCAGTACTTC.

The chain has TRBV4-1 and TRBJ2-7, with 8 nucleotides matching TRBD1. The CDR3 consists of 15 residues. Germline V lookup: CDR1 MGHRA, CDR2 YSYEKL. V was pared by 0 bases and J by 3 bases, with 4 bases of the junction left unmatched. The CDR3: CASSQEDRDYYEQYF. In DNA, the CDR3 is TGCGCCAGCAGCCAAGAGGACAGGGATTACTACGAGCAGTACTTC.

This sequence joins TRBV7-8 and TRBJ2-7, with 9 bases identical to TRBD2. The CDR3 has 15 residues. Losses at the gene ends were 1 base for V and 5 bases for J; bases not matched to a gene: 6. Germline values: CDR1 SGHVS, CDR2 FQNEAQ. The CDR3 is CASSLDSGRKNEQYF. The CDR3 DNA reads TGTGCCAGCAGCTTAGACAGCGGGAGGAAAAACGAGCAGTACTTC.

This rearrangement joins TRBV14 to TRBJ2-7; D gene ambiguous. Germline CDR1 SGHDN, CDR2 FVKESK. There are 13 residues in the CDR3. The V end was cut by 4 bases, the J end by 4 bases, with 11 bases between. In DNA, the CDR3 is TGTGCCAGCAGCCCCTCCCCCAGGTACGAGCAGTACTTC. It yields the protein CASSPSPRYEQYF.

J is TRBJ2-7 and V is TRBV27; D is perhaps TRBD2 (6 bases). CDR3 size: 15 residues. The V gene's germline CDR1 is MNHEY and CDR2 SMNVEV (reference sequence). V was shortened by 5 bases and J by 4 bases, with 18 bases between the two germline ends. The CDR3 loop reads CASSPSGWDTYEQYF. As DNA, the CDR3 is TGTGCCAGCAGTCCCAGCGGGTGGGATACATACGAGCAGTACTTC.

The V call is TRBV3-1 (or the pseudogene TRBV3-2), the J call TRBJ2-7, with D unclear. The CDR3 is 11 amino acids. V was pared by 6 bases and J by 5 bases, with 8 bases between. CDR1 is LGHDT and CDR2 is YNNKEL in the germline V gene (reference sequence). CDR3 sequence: CASSRVHEQYF. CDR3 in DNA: TGTGCCAGCAGTCGAGTCCACGAGCAGTACTTC.

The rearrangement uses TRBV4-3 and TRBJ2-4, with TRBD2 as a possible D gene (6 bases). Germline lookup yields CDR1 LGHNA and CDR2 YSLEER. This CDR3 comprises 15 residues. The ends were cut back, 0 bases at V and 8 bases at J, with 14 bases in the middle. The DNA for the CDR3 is TGCGCCAGCAGCCAAGAAGTGGCGGGAAATGACATTCAGTACTTC. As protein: CASSQEVAGNDIQYF.